The 2 T cell receptor beta chains below were found in one sample sequenced in a study of T cell responses to AZD1222 COVID-19 vaccine. Repertoires were generated with immunoSEQ multiplex PCR, while TCRdb's copy carries only in-frame clones and drops some. The data show about 110,000 clones, approximately 90% seen once. This specimen was peripheral blood, taken 28 days after the second AZD1222 dose. Receptors were obtained from an adult who received the AZD1222 COVID-19 vaccine.

This clone was recorded once. Other DNA sequences from this sample encode an identical CDR3 as well. The chain combines TRBV30 with TRBJ1-3; weak D call: TRBD1 (5 bases). The CDR3 runs to 13 residues. The V end lost 3 bases, the J end lost 3 bases, and 9 bases lay between the germline ends. The germline V gene encodes CDR1 GTSNPN and CDR2 SVGIG (reference sequence). The CDR3 reads CAWSTGSGNTIYF. In DNA, the CDR3 is TGTGCCTGGAGCACAGGTAGTGGAAACACCATATATTTT.

As regards this clone: At one boundary the junction diverges from the germline segment, which might be a read error. The V and J genes are TRBV19 and TRBJ1-1; 10 bases agree with TRBD1. Germline lookup yields CDR1 LNHDA and CDR2 SQIVND (reference sequence). This CDR3 has 14 amino acids. In DNA, the CDR3 is TGTGCCAGTAACCAGGGACAGGGGAACTCTGAAGCTTTCTTT. As protein: CASNQGQGNSEAFF.